This T cell receptor beta chain was sequenced for a study of OX40 agonist ivuxolimab in advanced cancers. Study results and limitations: The study found among the lowest clonal expansion in partial responders at 0.1-3.0 mg/kg.

The ends lost 6 bases at V and 9 bases at J; junction bases unmatched: 11. This CDR3 has 15 amino acids. CDR1 is LNHDA and CDR2 is SQIVND in the germline V gene (reference sequence). Profiled with immunoSEQ multiplex PCR; TCRdb holds only in-frame clones, not every one. The sample consists of 55,000 to 75,000 clones, around 81% of them appearing once. Concerning this clone itself: What it recognizes is unknown.

The TCR comes from an adult with an advanced solid tumor such as melanoma, head and neck, liver or kidney cancer. The rearrangement joins TRBV19 to TRBJ2-3; TRBD2 matches 11 bases. Sequences were derived from CD4+ or CD8+ T cells sorted from blood, sampled in a trial of the OX40 agonist ivuxolimab. The CDR3 is CASRPLAGVTDTQYF. CDR3 coding DNA: TGTGCCAGTAGGCCACTAGCGGGAGTAACTGACACGCAGTATTTT. Based on the CDR3 plus reference TRBV19 and TRBJ2-3, the full variable domain is DGGITQSPKYLFRKEGQNVTLSCEQNLNHDAMYWYRQDPGQGLRLIYYSQIVNDFQKGDIAEGYSVSREKKESFPLTVTSAQKNPTAFYLCASRPLAGVTDTQYFGPGTRLTVL.